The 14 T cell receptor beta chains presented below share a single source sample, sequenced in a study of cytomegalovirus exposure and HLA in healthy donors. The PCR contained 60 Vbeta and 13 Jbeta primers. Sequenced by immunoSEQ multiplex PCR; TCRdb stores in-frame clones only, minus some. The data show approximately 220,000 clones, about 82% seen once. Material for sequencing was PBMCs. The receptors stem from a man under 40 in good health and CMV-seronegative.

CDR3: CASSRRTGSYEQYF. CDR3 coding DNA: TGTGCCAGCAGTCGACGGACAGGAAGCTACGAGCAGTACTTC. The rearrangement joins TRBV7-9 to TRBJ2-7; 7 bases fit TRBD1. V gave up 6 bases and J gave up 3 bases; unmatched junction bases: 8. CDR3 size: 14 residues. Germline V gene sequence: CDR1 SEHNR, CDR2 FQNEAQ (reference sequence).

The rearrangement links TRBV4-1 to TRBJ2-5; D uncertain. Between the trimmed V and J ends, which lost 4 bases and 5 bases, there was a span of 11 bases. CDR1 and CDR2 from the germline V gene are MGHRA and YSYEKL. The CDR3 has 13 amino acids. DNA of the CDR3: TGCGCCAGCAGCCTGACCAGGCTGGAGACCCAGTACTTC. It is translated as CASSLTRLETQYF.

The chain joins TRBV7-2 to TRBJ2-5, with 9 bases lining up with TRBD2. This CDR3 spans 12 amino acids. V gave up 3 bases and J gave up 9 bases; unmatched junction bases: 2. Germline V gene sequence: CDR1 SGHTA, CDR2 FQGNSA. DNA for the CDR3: TGTGCCAGCAGCTTGGAGCGGGGGGCCCAGTACTTC. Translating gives CASSLERGAQYF.

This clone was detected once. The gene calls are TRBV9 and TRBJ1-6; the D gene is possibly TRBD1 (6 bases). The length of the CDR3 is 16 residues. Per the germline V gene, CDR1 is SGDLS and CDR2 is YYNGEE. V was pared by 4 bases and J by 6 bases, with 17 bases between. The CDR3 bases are TGTGCCAGCAGCCCCTACCAAGGGGGTGGTAATTCACCCCTCCACTTT. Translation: CASSPYQGGGNSPLHF.

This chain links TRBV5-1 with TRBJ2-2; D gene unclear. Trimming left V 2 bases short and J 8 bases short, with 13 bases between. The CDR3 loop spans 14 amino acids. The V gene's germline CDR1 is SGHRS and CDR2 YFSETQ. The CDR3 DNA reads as TGCGCCAGCAGCTTTTTTTCCATGGCTGGGGAGCTGTTTTTT. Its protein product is CASSFFSMAGELFF. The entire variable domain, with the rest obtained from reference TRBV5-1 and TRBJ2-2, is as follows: KAGVTQTPRYLIKTRGQQVTLSCSPISGHRSVSWYQQTPGQGLQFLFEYFSETQRNKGNFPGRFSGRQFSNSRSEMNVSTLELGDSALYLCASSFFSMAGELFFGEGSRLTVL.

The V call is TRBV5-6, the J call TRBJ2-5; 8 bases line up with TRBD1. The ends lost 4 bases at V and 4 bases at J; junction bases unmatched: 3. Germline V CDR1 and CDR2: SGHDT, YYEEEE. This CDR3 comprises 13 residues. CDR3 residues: CASSETGVETQYF. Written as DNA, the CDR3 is TGTGCCAGCAGCGAGACAGGGGTAGAGACCCAGTACTTC.

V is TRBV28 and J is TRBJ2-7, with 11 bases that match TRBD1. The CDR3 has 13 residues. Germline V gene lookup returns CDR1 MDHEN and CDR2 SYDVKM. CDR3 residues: CSCGQGARYEQYF. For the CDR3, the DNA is TGTAGTTGCGGACAGGGGGCCCGCTACGAGCAGTACTTC.

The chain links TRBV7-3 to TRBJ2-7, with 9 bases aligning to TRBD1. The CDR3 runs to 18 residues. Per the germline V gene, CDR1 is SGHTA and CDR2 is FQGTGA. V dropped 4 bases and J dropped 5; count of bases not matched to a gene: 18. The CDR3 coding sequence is TGTGCCAGCAGCTACATCCAGGTGCACAGGGGGCTAATCCACGAGCAGTACTTC. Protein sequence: CASSYIQVHRGLIHEQYF.

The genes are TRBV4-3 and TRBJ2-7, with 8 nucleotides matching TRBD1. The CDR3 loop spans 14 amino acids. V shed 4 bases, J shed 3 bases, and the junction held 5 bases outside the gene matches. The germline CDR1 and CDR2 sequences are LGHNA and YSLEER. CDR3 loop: CASSPDREGYEQYF. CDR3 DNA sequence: TGCGCCAGCAGCCCGGACAGGGAAGGCTACGAGCAGTACTTC.

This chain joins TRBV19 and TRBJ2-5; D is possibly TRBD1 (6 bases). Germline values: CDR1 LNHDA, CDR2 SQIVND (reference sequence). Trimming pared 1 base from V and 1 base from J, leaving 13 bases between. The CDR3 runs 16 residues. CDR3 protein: CASSIGIVRGQETQYF. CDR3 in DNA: TGTGCCAGTAGTATAGGGATCGTCAGGGGCCAAGAGACCCAGTACTTC.

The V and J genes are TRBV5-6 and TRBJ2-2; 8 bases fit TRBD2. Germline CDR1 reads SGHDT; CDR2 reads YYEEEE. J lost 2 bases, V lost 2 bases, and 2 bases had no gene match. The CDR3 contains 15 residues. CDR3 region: CASSFSGANTGELFF. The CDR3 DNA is TGTGCCAGCAGCTTTAGCGGGGCCAACACCGGGGAGCTGTTTTTT. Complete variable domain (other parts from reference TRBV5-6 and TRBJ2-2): DAGVTQSPTHLIKTRGQQVTLRCSPKSGHDTVSWYQQALGQGPQFIFQYYEEEERQRGNFPDRFSGHQFPNYSSELNVNALLLGDSALYLCASSFSGANTGELFFGEGSRLTVL.

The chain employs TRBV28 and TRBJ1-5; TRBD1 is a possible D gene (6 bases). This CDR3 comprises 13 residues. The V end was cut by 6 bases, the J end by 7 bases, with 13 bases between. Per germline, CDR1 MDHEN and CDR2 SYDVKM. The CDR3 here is CASRTTGNQPQHF. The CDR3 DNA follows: TGTGCCAGCAGGACTACAGGGAACCAGCCCCAGCATTTT.

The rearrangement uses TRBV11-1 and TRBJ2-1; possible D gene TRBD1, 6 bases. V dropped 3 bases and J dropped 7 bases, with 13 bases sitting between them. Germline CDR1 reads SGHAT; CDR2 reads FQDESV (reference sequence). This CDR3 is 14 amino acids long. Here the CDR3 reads CASSLTQGLNEQFF. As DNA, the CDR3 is TGTGCCAGCAGCTTGACCCAGGGGTTGAATGAGCAGTTCTTC.

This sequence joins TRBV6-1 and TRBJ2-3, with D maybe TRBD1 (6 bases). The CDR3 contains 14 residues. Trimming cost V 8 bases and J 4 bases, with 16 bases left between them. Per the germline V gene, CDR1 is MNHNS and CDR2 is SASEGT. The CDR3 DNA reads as TGTGCCAGCGGGGTTGGGGGCTCAGCAGATACGCAGTATTTT. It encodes CASGVGGSADTQYF.